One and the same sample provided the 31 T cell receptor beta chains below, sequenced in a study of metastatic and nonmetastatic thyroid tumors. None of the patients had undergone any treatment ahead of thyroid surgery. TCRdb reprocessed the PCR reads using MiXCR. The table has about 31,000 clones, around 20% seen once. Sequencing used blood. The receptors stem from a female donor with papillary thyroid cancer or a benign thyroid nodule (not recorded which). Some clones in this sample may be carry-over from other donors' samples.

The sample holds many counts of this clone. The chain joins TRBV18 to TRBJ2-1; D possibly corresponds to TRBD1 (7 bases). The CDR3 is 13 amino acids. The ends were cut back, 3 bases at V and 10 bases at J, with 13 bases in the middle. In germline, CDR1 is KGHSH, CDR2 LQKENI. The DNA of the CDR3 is TGTGCCAGCTCACCGAGCAGGGGGGCCGAGCAGTTCTTC. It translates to CASSPSRGAEQFF.

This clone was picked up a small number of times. The CDR3 region is CASNSPGSGANVLTF. CDR3 bases: TGTGCCAGCAATTCCCCAGGCTCTGGGGCCAACGTCCTGACTTTC. The chain has TRBV28 and TRBJ2-6; D call uncertain. The ends were cut back, 7 bases at V and 0 bases at J, with 10 bases in the middle. The CDR3 contains 15 residues. Germline V gene lookup returns CDR1 MDHEN and CDR2 SYDVKM.

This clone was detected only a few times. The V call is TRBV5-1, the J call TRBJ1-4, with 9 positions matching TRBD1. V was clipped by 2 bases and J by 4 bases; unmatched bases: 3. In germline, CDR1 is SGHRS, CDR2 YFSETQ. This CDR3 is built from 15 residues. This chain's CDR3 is CASSFEGQGNEKLFF. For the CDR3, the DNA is TGCGCCAGCAGCTTCGAGGGACAGGGTAATGAAAAACTGTTTTTT.

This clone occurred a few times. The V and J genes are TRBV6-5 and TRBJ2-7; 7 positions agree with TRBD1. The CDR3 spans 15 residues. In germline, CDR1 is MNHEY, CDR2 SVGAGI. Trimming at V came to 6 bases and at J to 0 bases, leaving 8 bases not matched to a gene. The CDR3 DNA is TGTGCCAGCAGATATAGCCGGGACAGCTCCTACGAGCAGTACTTC. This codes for CASRYSRDSSYEQYF.

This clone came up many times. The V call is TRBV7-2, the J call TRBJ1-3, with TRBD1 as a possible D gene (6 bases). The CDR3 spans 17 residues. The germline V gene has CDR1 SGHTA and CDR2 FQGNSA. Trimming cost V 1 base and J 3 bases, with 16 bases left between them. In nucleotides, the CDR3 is TGTGCCAGCAGCTTAGGGCCTGCAGGGGTGGGTGGAAACACCATATATTTT. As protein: CASSLGPAGVGGNTIYF.

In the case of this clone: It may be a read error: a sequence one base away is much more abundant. CDR3 residues: CASSLTVDQPQHF. For the CDR3, the DNA is TGTGCCAGCAGCTTAACCGTGGATCAGCCCCAGCATTTT. The chain has TRBV7-3 and TRBJ1-5; no clear D gene. This CDR3 has 13 amino acids. Trimming cost V 0 bases and J 5 bases, with 5 bases left between them. Looked up from germline, CDR1 is SGHTA and CDR2 is FQGTGA.

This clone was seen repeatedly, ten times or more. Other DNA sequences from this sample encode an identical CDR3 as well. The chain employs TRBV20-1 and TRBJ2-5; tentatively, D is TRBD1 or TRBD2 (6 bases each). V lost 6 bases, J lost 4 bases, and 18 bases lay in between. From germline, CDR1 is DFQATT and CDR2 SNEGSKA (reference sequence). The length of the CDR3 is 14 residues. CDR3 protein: CSAIQGTVGETQYF. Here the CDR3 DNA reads TGCAGTGCCATCCAGGGGACTGTGGGAGAGACCCAGTACTTC.

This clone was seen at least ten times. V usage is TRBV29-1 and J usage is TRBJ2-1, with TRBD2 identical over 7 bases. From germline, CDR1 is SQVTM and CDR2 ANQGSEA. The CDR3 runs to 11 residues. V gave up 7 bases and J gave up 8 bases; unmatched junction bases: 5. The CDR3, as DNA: TGCAGCGCCCTCCGGGGGGATGAGCAGTTCTTC. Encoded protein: CSALRGDEQFF.

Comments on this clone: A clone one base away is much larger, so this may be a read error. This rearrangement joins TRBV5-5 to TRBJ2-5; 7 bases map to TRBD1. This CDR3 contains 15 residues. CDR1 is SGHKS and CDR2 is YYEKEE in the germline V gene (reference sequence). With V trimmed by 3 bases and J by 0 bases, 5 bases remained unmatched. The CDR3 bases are TGTGCCAGCAGCTCTACGGGACAGTACCAAGAGACCCAGTACTTC. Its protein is CASSSTGQYQETQYF.

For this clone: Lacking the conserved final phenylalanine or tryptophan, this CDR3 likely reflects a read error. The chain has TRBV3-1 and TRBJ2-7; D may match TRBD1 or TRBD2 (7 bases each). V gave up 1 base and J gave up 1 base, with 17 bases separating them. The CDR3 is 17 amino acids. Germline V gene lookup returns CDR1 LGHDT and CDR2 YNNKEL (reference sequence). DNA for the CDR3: TGTGCCAGCAGCCAAGTGGGGGAGGGGGCGAGGTCCTACGAGCAGTACTCC. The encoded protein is CASSQVGEGARSYEQYS.

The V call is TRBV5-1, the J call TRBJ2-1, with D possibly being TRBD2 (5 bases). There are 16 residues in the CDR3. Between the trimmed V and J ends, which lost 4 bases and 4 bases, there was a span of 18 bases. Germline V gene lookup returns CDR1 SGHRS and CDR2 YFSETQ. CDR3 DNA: TGCGCCAGCAGCAATGGGAACGCGGGTTTTTACAATGAGCAGTTCTTC. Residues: CASSNGNAGFYNEQFF.

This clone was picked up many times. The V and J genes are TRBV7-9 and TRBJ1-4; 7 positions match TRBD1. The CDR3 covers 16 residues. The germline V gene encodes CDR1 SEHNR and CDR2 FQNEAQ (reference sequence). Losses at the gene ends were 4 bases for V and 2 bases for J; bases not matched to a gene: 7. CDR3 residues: CASSSDRVATNEKLFF. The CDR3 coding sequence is TGTGCCAGCAGCTCTGACAGGGTGGCGACTAATGAAAAACTGTTTTTT. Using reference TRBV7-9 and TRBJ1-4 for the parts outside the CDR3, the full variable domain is DTGVSQNPRHKITKRGQNVTFRCDPISEHNRLYWYRQTLGQGPEFLTYFQNEAQLEKSRLLSDRFSAERPKGSFSTLEIQRTEQGDSAMYLCASSSDRVATNEKLFFGSGTQLSVL.

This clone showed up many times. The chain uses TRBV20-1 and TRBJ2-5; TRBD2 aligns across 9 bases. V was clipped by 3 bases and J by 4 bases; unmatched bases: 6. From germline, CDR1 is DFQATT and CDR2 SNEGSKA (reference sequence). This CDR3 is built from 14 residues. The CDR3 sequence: CSASRGGAGETQYF. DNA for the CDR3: TGCAGTGCTAGCCGCGGGGGGGCCGGAGAGACCCAGTACTTC.

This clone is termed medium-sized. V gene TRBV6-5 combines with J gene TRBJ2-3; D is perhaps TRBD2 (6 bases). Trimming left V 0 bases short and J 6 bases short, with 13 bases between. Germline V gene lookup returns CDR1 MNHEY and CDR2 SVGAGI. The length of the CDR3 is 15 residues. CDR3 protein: CASSYSGVAADTQYF. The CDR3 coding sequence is TGTGCCAGCAGTTACTCCGGAGTAGCGGCGGATACGCAGTATTTT.

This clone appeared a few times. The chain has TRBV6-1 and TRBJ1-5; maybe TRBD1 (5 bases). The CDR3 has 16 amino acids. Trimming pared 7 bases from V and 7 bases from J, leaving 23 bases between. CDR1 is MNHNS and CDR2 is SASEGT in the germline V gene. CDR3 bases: TGTGCCAGCAAGGACCCGGGGGGAGGGGATGGCCAGCCCCAGCATTTT. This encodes CASKDPGGGDGQPQHF.

The CDR3 here is CASSRRGLGETQYF. In nucleotides, the CDR3 is TGTGCCAGCTCACGACGGGGTCTTGGGGAGACCCAGTACTTC. The chain combines TRBV18 with TRBJ2-5; D might be TRBD2 (5 bases). Germline loops: CDR1 KGHSH, CDR2 LQKENI. This CDR3 region has 14 residues. V was trimmed by 4 bases and J by 5 bases, leaving 14 bases between them.

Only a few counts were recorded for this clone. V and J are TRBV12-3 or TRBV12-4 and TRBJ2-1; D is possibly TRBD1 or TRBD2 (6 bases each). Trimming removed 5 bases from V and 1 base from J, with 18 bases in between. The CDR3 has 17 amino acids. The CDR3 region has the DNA TGTGCCAGCAGTGACCGGGGGATGGGGGCTTCCTACAATGAGCAGTTCTTC. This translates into CASSDRGMGASYNEQFF.

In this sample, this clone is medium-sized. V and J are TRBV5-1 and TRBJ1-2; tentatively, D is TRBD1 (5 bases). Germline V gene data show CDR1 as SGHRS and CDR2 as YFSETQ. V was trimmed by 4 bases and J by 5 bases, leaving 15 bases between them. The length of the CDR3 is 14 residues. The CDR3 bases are TGCGCCAGCAGCGTTTCCGGGACTGATTATGGCTACACCTTC. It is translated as CASSVSGTDYGYTF.

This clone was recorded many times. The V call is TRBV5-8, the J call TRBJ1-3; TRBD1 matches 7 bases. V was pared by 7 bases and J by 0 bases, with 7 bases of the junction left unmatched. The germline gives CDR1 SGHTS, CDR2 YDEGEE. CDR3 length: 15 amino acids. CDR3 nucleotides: TGTGCCAGCGGATATGGGACAGCCTCTGGAAACACCATATATTTT. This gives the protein CASGYGTASGNTIYF.

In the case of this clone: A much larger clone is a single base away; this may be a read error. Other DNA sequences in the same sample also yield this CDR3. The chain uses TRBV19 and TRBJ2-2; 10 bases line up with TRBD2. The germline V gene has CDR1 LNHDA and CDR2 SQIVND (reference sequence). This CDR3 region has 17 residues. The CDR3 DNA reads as TGTGCCAGTAGTGGAGCGGGGGGGCCCGGTTTCACCGGGGAGCTGCTTTTT. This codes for CASSGAGGPGFTGELLF.

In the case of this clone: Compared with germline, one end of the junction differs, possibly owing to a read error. In DNA form, the CDR3 reads TGTGCTAGTAGTATGACAGTGTATAGTTTCCATAGCAATCGGCCCCAGCATTTT. Translation gives CASSMTVYSFHSNRPQHF. The chain carries TRBV19 and TRBJ1-5, with a tentative D call TRBD1 (5 bases). The CDR3 contains 18 residues. In germline, CDR1 is LNHDA, CDR2 SQIVND (reference sequence).

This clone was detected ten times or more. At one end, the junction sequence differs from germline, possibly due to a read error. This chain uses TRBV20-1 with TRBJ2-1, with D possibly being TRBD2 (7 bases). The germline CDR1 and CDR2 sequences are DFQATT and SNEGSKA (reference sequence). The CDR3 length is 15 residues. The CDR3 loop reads CSAREGGADYNEQFF. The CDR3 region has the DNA TGCAGTGCTCGAGAGGGGGGGGCTGATTACAATGAGCAGTTCTTC.

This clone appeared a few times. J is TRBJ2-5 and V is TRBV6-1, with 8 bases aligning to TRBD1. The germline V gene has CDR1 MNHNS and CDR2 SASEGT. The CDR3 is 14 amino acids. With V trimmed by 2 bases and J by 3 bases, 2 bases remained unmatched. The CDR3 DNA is TGTGCCAGCAGTGAAAGGGGACAGGAAGAGACCCAGTACTTC. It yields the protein CASSERGQEETQYF.

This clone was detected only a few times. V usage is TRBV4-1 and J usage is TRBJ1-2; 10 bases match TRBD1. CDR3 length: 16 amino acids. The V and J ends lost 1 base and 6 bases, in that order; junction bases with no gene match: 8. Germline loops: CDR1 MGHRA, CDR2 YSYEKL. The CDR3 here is CASSQVVGQGVDGYTF. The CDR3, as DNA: TGCGCCAGCAGCCAAGTGGTCGGACAGGGGGTCGATGGCTACACCTTC.

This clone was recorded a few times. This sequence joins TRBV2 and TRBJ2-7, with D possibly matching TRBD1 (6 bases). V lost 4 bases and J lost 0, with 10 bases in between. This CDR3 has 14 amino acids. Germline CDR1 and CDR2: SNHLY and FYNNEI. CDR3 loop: CASSVHRDSYEQYF. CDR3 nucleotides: TGTGCCAGCAGTGTTCACAGGGACTCCTACGAGCAGTACTTC.

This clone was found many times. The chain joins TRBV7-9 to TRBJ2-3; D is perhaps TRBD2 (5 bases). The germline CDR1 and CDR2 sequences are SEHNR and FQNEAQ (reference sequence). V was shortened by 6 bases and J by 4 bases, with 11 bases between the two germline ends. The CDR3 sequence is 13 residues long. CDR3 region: CASSYHGADTQYF. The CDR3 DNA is TGTGCCAGCAGTTACCACGGGGCAGATACGCAGTATTTT.

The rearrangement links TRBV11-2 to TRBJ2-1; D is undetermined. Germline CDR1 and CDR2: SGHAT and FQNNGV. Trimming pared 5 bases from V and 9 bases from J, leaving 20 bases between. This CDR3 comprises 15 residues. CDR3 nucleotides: TGTGCCAGCAGCCCAACGACCGGGCCGAGGACTGAGCAGTTCTTC. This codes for CASSPTTGPRTEQFF.

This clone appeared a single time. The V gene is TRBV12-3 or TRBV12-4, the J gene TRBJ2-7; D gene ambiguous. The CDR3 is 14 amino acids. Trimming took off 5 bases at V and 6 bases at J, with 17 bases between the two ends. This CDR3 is CASSRGPGTCEQYF. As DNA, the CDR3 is TGTGCCAGCAGTCGCGGTCCGGGCACCTGCGAGCAGTACTTC.

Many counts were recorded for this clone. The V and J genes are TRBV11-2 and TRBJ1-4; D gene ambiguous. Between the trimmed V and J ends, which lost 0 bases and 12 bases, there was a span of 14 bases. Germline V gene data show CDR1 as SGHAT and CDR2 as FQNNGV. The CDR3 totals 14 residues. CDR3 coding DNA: TGTGCCAGCAGCTTAGATAGTACGGCCTATGAACTGTTTTTT. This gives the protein CASSLDSTAYELFF.

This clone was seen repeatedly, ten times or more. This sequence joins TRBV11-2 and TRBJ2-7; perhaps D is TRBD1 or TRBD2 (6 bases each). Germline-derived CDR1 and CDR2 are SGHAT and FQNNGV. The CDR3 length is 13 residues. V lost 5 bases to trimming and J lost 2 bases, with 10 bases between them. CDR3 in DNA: TGTGCCAGCAGCCTAGGGGGGACCTACGAGCAGTACTTC. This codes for CASSLGGTYEQYF. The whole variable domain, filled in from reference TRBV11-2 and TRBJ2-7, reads EAGVAQSPRYKIIEKRQSVAFWCNPISGHATLYWYQQILGQGPKLLIQFQNNGVVDDSQLPKDRFSAERLKGVDSTLKIQPAKLEDSAVYLCASSLGGTYEQYFGPGTRLTVT.

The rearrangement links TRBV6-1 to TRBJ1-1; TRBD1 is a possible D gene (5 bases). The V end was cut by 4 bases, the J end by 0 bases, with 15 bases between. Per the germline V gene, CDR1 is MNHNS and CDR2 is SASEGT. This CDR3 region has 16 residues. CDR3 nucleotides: TGTGCCAGCAGTGGGACAAACGGACCGCTGAACACTGAAGCTTTCTTT. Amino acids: CASSGTNGPLNTEAFF.